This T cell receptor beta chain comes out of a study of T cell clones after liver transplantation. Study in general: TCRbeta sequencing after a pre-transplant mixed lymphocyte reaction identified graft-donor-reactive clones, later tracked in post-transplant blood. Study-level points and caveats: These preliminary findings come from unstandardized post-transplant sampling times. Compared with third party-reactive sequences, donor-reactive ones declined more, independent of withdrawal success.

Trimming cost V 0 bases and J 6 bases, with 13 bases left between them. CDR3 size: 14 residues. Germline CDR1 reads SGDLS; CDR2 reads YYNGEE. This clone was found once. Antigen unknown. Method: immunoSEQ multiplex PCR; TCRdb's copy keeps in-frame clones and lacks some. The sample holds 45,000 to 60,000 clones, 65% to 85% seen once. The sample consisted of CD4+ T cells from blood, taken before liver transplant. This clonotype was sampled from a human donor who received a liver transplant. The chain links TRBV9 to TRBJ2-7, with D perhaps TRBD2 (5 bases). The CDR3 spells CASSVGMDRGEQYF. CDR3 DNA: TGTGCCAGCAGCGTAGGGATGGACCGGGGCGAGCAGTACTTC.